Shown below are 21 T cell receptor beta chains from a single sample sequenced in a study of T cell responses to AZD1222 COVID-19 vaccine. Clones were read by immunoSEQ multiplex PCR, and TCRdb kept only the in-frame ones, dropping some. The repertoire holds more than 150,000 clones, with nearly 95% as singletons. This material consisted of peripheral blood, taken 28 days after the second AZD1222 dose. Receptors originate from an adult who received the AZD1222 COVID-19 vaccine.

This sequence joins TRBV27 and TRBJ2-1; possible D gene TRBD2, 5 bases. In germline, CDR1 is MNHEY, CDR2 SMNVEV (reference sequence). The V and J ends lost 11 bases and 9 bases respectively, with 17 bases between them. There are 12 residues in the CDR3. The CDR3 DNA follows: TGTGCCGCGCTCGTAGCCGGAGGTGAGCAGTTCTTC. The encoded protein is CAALVAGGEQFF.

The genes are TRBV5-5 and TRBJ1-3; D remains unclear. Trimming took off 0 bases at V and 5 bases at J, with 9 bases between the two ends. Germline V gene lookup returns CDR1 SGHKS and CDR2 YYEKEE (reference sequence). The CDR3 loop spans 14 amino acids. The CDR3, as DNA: TGTGCCAGCAGCTTGGCCGGCAGACGAAACACCATATATTTT. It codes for CASSLAGRRNTIYF.

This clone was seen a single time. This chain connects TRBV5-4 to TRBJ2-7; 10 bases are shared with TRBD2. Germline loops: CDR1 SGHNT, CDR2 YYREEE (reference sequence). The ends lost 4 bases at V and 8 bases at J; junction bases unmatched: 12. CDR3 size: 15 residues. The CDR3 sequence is CASSTKREGRVQQYF. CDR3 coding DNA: TGTGCCAGCAGCACGAAGCGGGAGGGCCGGGTGCAGCAGTACTTC.

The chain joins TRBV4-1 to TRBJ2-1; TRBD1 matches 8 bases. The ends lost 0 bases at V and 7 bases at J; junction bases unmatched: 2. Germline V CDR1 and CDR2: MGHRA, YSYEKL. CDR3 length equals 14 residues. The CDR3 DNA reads TGCGCCAGCAGCCAAGACAGGGGGCTTAATGAGCAGTTCTTC. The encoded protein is CASSQDRGLNEQFF.

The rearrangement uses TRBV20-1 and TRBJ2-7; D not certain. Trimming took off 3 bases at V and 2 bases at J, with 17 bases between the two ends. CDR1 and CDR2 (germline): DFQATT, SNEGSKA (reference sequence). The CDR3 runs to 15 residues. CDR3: CSASFSKLRTYEQYF. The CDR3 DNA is TGCAGTGCTAGTTTCTCTAAATTGCGGACCTACGAGCAGTACTTC.

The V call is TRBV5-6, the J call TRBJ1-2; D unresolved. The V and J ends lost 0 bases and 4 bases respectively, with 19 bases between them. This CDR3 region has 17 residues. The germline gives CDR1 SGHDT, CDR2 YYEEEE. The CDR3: CASSLAQTRPSGYGYTF. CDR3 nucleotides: TGTGCCAGCAGCTTGGCCCAGACAAGACCCAGTGGCTATGGCTACACCTTC.

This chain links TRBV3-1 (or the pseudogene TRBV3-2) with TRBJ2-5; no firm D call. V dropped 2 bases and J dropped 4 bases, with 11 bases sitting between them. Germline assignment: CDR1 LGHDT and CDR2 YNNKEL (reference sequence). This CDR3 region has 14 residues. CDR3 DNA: TGTGCCAGCAGCCAATCATACGTGGGAGAGACCCAGTACTTC. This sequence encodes CASSQSYVGETQYF.

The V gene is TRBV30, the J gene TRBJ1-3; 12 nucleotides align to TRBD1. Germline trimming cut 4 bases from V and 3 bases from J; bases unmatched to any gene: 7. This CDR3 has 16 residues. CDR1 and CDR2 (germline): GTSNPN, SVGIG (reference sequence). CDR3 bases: TGTGCCTGGAATACCGGGACAGGGGGCGTTGGAAACACCATATATTTT. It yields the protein CAWNTGTGGVGNTIYF.

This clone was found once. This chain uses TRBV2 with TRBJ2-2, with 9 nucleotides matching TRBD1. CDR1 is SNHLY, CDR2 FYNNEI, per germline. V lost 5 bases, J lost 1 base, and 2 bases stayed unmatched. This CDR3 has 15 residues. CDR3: CASSPDRGNTGELFF. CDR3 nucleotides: TGTGCCAGCAGTCCGGACAGGGGGAACACCGGGGAGCTGTTTTTT.

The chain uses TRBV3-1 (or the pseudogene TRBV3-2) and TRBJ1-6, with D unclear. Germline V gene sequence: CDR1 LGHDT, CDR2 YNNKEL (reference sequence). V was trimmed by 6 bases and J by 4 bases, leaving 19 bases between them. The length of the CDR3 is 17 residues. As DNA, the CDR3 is TGTGCCAGCAGTCCCGGCACTACCAACATTTATAATTCACCCCTCCACTTT. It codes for CASSPGTTNIYNSPLHF.

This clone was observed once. DNA of the CDR3: TGTGCCAGCACTTTACAGCCCTATGGCTACACCTTC. Amino acids: CASTLQPYGYTF. The rearrangement joins TRBV6-5 to TRBJ1-2, with D hard to call. V was cut by 7 bases and J by 4 bases, with 10 bases left in between. Germline CDR1 is MNHEY and CDR2 is SVGAGI. The CDR3 sequence is 12 residues long.

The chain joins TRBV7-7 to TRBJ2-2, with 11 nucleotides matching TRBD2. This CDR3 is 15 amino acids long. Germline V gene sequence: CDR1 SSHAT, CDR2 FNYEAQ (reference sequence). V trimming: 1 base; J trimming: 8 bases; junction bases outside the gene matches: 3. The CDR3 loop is CASSLGGTSGGELFF. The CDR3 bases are TGTGCCAGCAGCTTAGGAGGGACTAGCGGAGGGGAGCTGTTTTTT.

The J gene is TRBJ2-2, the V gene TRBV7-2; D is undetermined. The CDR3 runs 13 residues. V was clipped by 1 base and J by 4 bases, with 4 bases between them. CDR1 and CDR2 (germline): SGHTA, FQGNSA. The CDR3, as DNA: TGTGCCAGCAGCTTAGTATTCACCGGGGAGCTGTTTTTT. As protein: CASSLVFTGELFF. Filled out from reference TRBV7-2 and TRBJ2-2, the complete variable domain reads GAGVSQSPSNKVTEKGKDVELRCDPISGHTALYWYRQSLGQGLEFLIYFQGNSAPDKSGLPSDRFSAERTGGSVSTLTIQRTQQEDSAVYLCASSLVFTGELFFGEGSRLTVL.

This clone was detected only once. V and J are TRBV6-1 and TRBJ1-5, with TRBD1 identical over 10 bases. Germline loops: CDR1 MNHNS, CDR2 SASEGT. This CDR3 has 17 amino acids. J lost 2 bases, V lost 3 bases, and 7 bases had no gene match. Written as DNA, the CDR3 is TGTGCCAGCAGTGATAGAACCGGGACAGGGGGCAATCAGCCCCAGCATTTT. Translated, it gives CASSDRTGTGGNQPQHF.

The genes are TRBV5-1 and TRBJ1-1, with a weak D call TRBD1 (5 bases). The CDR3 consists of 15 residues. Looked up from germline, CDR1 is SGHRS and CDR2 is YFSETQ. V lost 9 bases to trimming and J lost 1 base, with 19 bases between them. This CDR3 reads CATTPGGGTNTEAFF. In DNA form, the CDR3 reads TGCGCCACCACCCCCGGCGGAGGGACGAACACTGAAGCTTTCTTT.

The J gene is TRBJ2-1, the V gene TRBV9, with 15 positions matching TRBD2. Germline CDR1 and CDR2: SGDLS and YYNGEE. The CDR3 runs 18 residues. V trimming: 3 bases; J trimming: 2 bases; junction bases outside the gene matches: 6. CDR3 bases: TGTGCCAGCAGCGCCGGGACTAGCGGGGGGTCCACCTACAATGAGCAGTTCTTC. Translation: CASSAGTSGGSTYNEQFF.

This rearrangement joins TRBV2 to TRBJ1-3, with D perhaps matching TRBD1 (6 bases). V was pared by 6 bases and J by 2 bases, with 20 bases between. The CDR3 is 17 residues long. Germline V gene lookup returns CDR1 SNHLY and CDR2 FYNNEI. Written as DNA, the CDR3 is TGTGCCAGCAGCCGAAACCGACTTACAGGGCCTGGAAACACCATATATTTT. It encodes CASSRNRLTGPGNTIYF.

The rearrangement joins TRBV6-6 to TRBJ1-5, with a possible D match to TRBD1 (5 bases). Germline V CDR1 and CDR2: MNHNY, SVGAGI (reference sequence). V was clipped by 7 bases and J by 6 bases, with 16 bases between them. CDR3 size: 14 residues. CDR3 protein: CASIQTTTGQPQHF. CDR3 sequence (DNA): TGTGCCAGCATCCAAACTACCACAGGTCAGCCCCAGCATTTT.

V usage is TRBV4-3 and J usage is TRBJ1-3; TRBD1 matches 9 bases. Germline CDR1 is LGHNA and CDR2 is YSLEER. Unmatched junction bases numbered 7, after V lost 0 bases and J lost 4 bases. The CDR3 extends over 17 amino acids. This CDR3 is CASSQEWGTGSGNTIYF. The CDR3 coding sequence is TGCGCCAGCAGCCAAGAATGGGGGACAGGGTCCGGAAACACCATATATTTT.

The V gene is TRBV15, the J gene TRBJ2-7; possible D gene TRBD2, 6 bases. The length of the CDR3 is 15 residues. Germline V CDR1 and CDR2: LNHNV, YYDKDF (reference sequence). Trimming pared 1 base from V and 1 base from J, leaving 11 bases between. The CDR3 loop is CATSRGSEGSYEQYF. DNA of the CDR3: TGTGCCACCAGCAGAGGGTCGGAGGGGTCCTACGAGCAGTACTTC.

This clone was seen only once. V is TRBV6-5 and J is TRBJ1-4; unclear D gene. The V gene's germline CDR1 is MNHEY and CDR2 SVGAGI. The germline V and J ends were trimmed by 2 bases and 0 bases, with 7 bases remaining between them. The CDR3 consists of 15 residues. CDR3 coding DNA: TGTGCCAGCAGTTACAGGACGCCAACTAATGAAAAACTGTTTTTT. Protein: CASSYRTPTNEKLFF.